The rows below give T cell receptor beta chains drawn from one sample of a study of cytomegalovirus exposure and HLA in healthy donors. The data were produced by immunoSEQ multiplex PCR, yet TCRdb's version contains in-frame clones alone and is incomplete. The sample includes about 140,000 clones, approximately 86% of them seen just once. The sequenced sample was PBMCs. The source of these receptors is a woman aged 40-49 years in good health and CMV-seronegative. The CDR3 runs from the conserved cysteine through the conserved F or W. D genes are given only for firm matches. The size of a clone is reported for some rows only, either as once, few or many, or as a class for expanded clones.

TRBV27	NA	NA	TRBJ2-7	TGTGCCAGCAAGGCGGGATCCTACGAGCAGTACTTC	CASKAGSYEQYF
TRBV28	once	TRBD2	TRBJ2-7	TGTGCCAGCCTTTCCCCACTAGCGGGAGTGAACGAGCAGTACTTC	CASLSPLAGVNEQYF
TRBV5-1	NA	TRBD1	TRBJ2-7	TGCGCCAGCAGCTTCCCGGACAGGGCAGAGCAGTACTTC	CASSFPDRAEQYF
TRBV19	NA	TRBD1	TRBJ2-7	TGTGCCAGTACCGCGGGGACAGGGGGCGCCTACGAGCAGTACTTC	CASTAGTGGAYEQYF
TRBV5-1	NA	NA	TRBJ2-5	TGCGCCAGCAGCTTGGTTGGGCAGGCTCAAGAGACCCAGTACTTC	CASSLVGQAQETQYF
TRBV21-1	NA	NA	TRBJ1-4	TGTGCCAGCGTTCCCCGGGACAGGGGAGAAAAACTGTTTTTT	CASVPRDRGEKLFF
TRBV7-9	NA	NA	TRBJ1-5	TGTGCCAGCAGCTTAGGCACGAGAGTAAATCAGCCCCAGCATTTT	CASSLGTRVNQPQHF
TRBV7-8	NA	TRBD2	TRBJ2-2	TGTGCCAGCTTCAGACTAGCGGTTACCGGGGAGCTGTTTTTT	CASFRLAVTGELFF
TRBV10-1	NA	TRBD2	TRBJ2-3	TGCGCCAGCAGTGACCATTTAGGGGGACTAGCGGCCTTGCACACGGATACGCAGTATTTT	CASSDHLGGLAALHTDTQYF
TRBV4-2	NA	TRBD1	TRBJ2-3	TGTGCCAGCAGCCAACCACAGGGGTGGGTGGAAGATACGCAGTATTTT	CASSQPQGWVEDTQYF
TRBV4-3	NA	TRBD1	TRBJ1-1	TGCGCCAGCAGTGGGAGGACAGGGACTGAAGCTTTCTTT	CASSGRTGTEAFF
TRBV7-9	NA	NA	TRBJ1-1	TGTGCCAGCAGCCTACAGGAGAACACTGAAGCTTTCTTT	CASSLQENTEAFF